The entry that follows covers one TCR beta chain sequence. Antigen unknown. The record originates from a study of T cells in Graves' hyperthyroidism and ophthalmopathy. The study, taken as a whole, reports: Most thyroid clonotypes expanded above 0.001 appeared in blood too. Before onset, by a median of approximately 5.9 months, the model predicted ophthalmopathy.

The CDR3 runs 16 residues. The V gene end was trimmed by 1 base and the J gene end by 3 bases; junction bases not matched to a gene: 6. Germline assignment: CDR1 SGHAT and CDR2 FQDESV (reference sequence). Diagnostic assessment was based on clinical symptoms, serum thyroxine and TRAb, thyroid ultrasound and orbital computed tomography. PBMCs were sourced from roughly 10 ml fresh peripheral blood. From RNA transcripts, TCR beta CDR3 regions were amplified. A first-round RT-PCR of the TCR CDR3 used the HTBI primer set. TCRdb reprocessed the multiplex PCR reads via MiXCR and lists one record per CDR3 protein. The sample has 300,000 or so distinct CDR3 sequences, over 20% seen once.

The V and J genes are TRBV11-1 and TRBJ1-5, with 7 bases identical to TRBD1. This TCR was sampled from a woman between 50 and 59 years old with Graves' hyperthyroidism. Material for sequencing was blood. The CDR3 nucleotides are TGTGCCAGCAGCTTAGGACGGACAGGTACCAATCAGCCCCAGCATTTT. Translated: CASSLGRTGTNQPQHF.